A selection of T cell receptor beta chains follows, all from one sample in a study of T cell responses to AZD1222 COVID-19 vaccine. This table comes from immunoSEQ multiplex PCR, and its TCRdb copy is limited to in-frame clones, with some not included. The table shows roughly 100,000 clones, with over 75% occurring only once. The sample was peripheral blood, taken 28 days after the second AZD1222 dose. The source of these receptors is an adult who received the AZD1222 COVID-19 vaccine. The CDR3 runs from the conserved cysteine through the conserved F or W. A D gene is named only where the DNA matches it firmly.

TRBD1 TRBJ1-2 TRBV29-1 CSVWTGGDYGYTF
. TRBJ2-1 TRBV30 CAWETGNLYNEQFF
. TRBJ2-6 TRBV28 CASKLASGANVLTF
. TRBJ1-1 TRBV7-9 CASRYTRNTEAFF
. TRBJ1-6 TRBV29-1 CSVGTANSPLHF
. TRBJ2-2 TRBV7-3 CASSAGGARNTGELFF
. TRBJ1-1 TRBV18 CASSPPLSEAFF
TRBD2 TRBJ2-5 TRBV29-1 CSIRGVAGDSQETQYF
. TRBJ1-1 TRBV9 CASSVGAGAIQTWGAFF
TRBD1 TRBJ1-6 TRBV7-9 CASSYRGDSYNSPLHF
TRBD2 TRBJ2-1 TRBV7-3 CASSFSGSSYNEQFF
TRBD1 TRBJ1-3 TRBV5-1 CASRSTGASGNTIYF
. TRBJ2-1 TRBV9 CASSKVAGRYNEQFF
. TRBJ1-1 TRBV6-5 CASSYIEGGLAFF
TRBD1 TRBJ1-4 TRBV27 CASRTGGGNEKLFF
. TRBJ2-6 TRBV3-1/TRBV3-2 CASSQGAGANVLTF
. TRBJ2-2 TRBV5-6 CASSSEVPGELFF
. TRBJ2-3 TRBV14 CASSQDLPPLTDTQYF
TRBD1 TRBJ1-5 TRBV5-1 CASSPGTGGPYSNQPQHF
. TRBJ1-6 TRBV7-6 CASSLLGQGDSNSPLHF
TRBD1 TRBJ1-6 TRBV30 CAWSVGGQSYNSPLHF
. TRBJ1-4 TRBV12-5 CASGPRGGEKLFF
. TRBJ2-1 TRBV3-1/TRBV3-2 CASSQARGLNNEQFF